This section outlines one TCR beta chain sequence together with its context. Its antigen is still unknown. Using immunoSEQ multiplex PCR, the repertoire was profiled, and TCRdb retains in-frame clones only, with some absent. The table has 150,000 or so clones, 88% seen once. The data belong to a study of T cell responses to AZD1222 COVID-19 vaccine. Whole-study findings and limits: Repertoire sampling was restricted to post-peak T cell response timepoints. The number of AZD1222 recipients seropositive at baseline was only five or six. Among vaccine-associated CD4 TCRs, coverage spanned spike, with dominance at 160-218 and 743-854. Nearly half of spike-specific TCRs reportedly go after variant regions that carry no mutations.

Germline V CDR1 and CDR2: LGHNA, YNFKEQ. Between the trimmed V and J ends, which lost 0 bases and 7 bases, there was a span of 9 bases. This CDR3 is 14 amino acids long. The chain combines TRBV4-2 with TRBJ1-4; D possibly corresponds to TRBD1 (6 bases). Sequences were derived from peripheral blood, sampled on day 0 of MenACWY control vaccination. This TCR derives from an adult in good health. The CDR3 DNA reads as TGTGCCAGCAGCCAAGAACAGGGTAGTGAAAAACTGTTTTTT. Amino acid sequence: CASSQEQGSEKLFF.